What follows describes a single T cell receptor beta chain. Its specificity is unknown. Library preparation (for TCRbeta) was performed with unique molecular identifiers. TCRdb passed the PCR reads through MiXCR, listing each CDR3 protein once. The sample contains 300,000 to 400,000 distinct CDR3 sequences, about 16% of which appear only once. This sample stems from a study of T-cell reconstitution after alpha-beta-depleted transplantation in children. Study-wide results and limits: Surviving recipient T cells and thymic progenitors underlay high day-60 TCRbeta diversity in some patients. Newly made T cells mostly supplied T-cell counts and diversity one year after transplant. Reports say that about two months after transplant, the alpha-beta T cells came out of several hundred graft clones that had expanded.

Unmatched junction bases numbered 13, after V lost 6 bases and J lost 5 bases. Germline CDR1 and CDR2: MDHEN and SYDVKM. This CDR3 has 16 residues. V and J are TRBV28 and TRBJ1-5; 7 nucleotides match TRBD1. The sequence was obtained from a male patient aged 2-10 years who had a stem cell transplant for acute lymphoblastic leukemia, so the T cells may come from the graft donor. The specimen comprised PBMCs, mostly from graft donor cells, sampled 360 days after TCRalphabeta/CD19-depleted stem cell transplant. The CDR3 DNA follows: TGTGCCAGCAGCCTCTATGGGACAGACTTTTATCAGCCCCAGCATTTT. Encoded protein: CASSLYGTDFYQPQHF.